The clone carrying this TCR beta chain was counted between two and nine times. Its antigen is currently unknown. This specimen belongs to a study of blood T cells in healthy people across ages. Study-level results: Versus aged donors, long-lived donors had higher diversity and more naive CD4+ cells. Naive T cell percentage strongly correlated with TCR beta diversity.

Sample-barcoded 5' priming and a J-beta primer mix drove a second PCR of roughly 6 to 12 cycles. Every sample gave at least 3 million paired-end reads containing CDR3. One entry per CDR3 protein results from TCRdb running MiXCR on the 5' RACE reads. The sample gives roughly 1.4 million distinct CDR3 sequences, approximately 59% of which show up once; roughly 6.3% is in the top ten. Peripheral blood was drawn, 7.5 to 10 milliliters per donor. Germline CDR1 and CDR2: SQVTM and ANQGSEA. The CDR3 covers 13 residues. V shed 6 bases, J shed 3 bases, and the junction held 3 bases outside the gene matches. The TCR was taken from a man younger than 35 in good health. Input material: blood. The rearrangement links TRBV29-1 to TRBJ2-7, with TRBD1 matching 12 bases. The CDR3 spells CSVGTGGNYEQYF. In nucleotides, the CDR3 is TGCAGCGTGGGGACAGGGGGCAACTACGAGCAGTACTTC.